The rows below give T cell receptor beta chains drawn from one sample of a study of T cell repertoires in cytomegalovirus infection. TCRdb reprocessed the reads with MiXCR, giving one entry per CDR3 protein. The table lists roughly 990,000 distinct CDR3 sequences, approximately 31% of them singletons. The antigens for these receptors are not known. The sample in question was cultured CD8+ T cells from PBMCs, obtained from culture after CMV antigen stimulation. These receptors all stem from a human donor in good health (CMV status not recorded). Some clones in this sample may be carry-over from other donors' samples. The CDR3 runs from the conserved cysteine through the conserved F or W. D genes are given only for firm matches. Clone size, where shown, is once, few, many, or a class for clones that have expanded.

J,size,D,V,CDR3,DNA
TRBJ2-3,few,TRBD2,TRBV28,CASSPGLAETQYF,TGTGCCAGCAGCCCGGGACTAGCTGAGACGCAGTATTTT
TRBJ1-2,NA,NA,TRBV7-4,CASSLLGQSYGYTF,TGTGCCAGCAGCTTATTAGGCCAATCTTATGGCTACACCTTC
TRBJ2-1,NA,TRBD2,TRBV9,CASSPQRGPDEQFF,TGTGCCAGCAGCCCCCAGCGGGGGCCGGATGAGCAGTTCTTC
TRBJ2-4,NA,TRBD2,TRBV7-3,CASSPGLGGTKNIQYF,TGTGCCAGCAGCCCAGGGTTGGGGGGGACGAAAAACATTCAGTACTTC
TRBJ1-2,NA,NA,TRBV7-8,CASSGGGGHYGYTF,TGTGCCAGCAGCGGGGGTGGGGGGCACTATGGCTACACCTTC
TRBJ2-3,few,NA,TRBV12-3/TRBV12-4,CASRRGDTQYF,TGTGCCAGTAGGAGGGGGGATACGCAGTATTTT
TRBJ2-5,few,NA,TRBV6-5,CASSYLADETQYF,TGTGCCAGCAGTTACCTGGCTGACGAGACCCAGTACTTC
TRBJ1-5,NA,NA,TRBV6-1,CATSPQPQHF,TGTGCCACCTCTCCTCAGCCCCAGCATTTT
TRBJ1-1,NA,NA,TRBV5-4,CASSSPDRRAEAFF,TGTGCCAGCAGCTCACCCGACAGAAGGGCTGAAGCTTTCTTT
TRBJ1-5,NA,NA,TRBV12-3/TRBV12-4,CASRPPGLNQPQHF,TGTGCCAGCAGACCCCCAGGGCTAAATCAGCCCCAGCATTTT
TRBJ1-4,once,NA,TRBV9,CASTPGEGVEKLFF,TGTGCCAGCACCCCGGGAGAGGGGGTTGAAAAACTGTTTTTT
TRBJ1-5,NA,NA,TRBV7-9,CASSQMSDQPQHF,TGTGCCAGCAGCCAGATGAGCGATCAGCCCCAGCATTTT
TRBJ1-2,few,TRBD1,TRBV7-6,CASSLKIGTGGDNGYTF,TGTGCCAGCAGCTTAAAAATTGGGACAGGGGGCGATAATGGCTACACCTTC
TRBJ2-5,few,NA,TRBV25-1,CASSVRYSGGQETQYF,TGTGCCAGCAGTGTGAGGTACTCCGGAGGTCAGGAGACCCAGTACTTC
TRBJ1-1,NA,TRBD1,TRBV13,CASSKGAGEAFF,TGTGCCAGCAGCAAGGGGGCGGGTGAAGCTTTCTTT
TRBJ2-3,NA,NA,TRBV12-3/TRBV12-4,CASSPALSTDTQYF,TGTGCCAGCAGCCCGGCGCTCAGCACAGATACGCAGTATTTT
TRBJ1-2,many,NA,TRBV12-3/TRBV12-4,CASSLGWRRLYGYTF,TGTGCCAGCAGTTTAGGGTGGAGGAGACTCTATGGCTACACCTTC
TRBJ2-2,few,NA,TRBV19,CASSWRAAGELFF,TGTGCCAGTAGTTGGAGGGCCGCCGGGGAGCTGTTTTTT
TRBJ1-1,NA,NA,TRBV4-1,CASAAVWGTDTEAFF,TGCGCCAGCGCGGCCGTATGGGGGACGGACACTGAAGCTTTCTTT
TRBJ1-1,NA,NA,TRBV15,CATSRDLGTNTEAFF,TGTGCCACCAGCAGAGATCTAGGGACGAACACTGAAGCTTTCTTT
TRBJ2-1,few,TRBD1,TRBV9,CASSAGTGSAYNEQFF,TGTGCCAGCAGCGCTGGGACAGGGTCTGCCTACAATGAGCAGTTCTTC
TRBJ2-3,few,TRBD2,TRBV7-8,CASSLVGSGVGDTQYF,TGTGCCAGCAGCTTAGTGGGTAGCGGGGTAGGAGATACGCAGTATTTT